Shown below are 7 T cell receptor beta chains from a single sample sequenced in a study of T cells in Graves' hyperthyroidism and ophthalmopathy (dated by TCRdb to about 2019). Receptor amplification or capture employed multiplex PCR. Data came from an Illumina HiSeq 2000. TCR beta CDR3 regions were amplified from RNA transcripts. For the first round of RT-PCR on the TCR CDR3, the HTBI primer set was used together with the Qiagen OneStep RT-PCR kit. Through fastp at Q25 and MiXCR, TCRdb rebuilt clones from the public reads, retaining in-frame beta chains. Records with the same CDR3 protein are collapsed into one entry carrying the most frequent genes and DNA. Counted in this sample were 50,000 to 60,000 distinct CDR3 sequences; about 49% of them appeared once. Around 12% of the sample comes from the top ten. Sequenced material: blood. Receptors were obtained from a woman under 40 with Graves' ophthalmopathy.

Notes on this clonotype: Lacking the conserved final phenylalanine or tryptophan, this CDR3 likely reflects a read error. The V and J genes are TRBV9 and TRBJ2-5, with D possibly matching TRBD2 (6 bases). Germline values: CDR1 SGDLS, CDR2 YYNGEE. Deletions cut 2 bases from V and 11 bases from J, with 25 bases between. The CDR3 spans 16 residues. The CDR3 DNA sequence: TGTGCCAGCAGCGTGAGTGGGAGGACCTTCACAGATACGCAGTACGTC. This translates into CASSVSGRTFTDTQYV.

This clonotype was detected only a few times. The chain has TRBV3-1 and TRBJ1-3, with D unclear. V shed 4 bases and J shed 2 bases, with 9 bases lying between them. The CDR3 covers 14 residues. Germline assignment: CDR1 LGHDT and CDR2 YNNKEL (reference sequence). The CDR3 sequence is CASSLPLAGNTIYF. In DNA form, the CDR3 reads TGTGCCAGCAGCCTACCCTTAGCTGGAAACACCATATATTTT.

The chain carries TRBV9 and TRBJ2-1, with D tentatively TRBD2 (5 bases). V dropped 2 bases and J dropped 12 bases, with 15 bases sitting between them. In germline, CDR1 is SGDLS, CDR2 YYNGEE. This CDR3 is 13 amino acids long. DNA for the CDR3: TGTGCCAGCAGCGTCCCGAGCGGAGATACGCAGTTCTTC. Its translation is CASSVPSGDTQFF.

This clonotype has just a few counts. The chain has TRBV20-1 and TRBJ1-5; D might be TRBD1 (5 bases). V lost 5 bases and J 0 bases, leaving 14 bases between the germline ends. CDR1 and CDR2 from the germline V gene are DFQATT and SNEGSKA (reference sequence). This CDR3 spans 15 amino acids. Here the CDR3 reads CSAPPGAVSNQPQHF. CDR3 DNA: TGCAGTGCTCCCCCTGGGGCAGTTAGCAATCAGCCCCAGCATTTT.

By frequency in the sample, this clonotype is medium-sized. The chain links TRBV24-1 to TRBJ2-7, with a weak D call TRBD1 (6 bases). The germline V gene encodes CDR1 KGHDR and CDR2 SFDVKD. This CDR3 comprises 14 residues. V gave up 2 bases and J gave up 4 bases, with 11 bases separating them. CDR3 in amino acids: CATSDSGHLYEQYF. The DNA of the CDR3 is TGTGCCACCAGTGATTCGGGACATCTATACGAGCAGTACTTC.

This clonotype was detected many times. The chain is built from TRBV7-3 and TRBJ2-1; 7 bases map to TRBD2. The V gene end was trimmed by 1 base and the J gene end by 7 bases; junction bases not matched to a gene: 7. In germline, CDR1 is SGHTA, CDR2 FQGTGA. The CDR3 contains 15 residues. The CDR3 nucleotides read TGTGCCAGCAGCTTAAGTGCCTCGGGAGGAAATGAGCAGTTCTTC. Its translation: CASSLSASGGNEQFF. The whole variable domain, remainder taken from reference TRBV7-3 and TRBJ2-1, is GAGVSQTPSNKVTEKGKYVELRCDPISGHTALYWYRQSLGQGPEFLIYFQGTGAADDSGLPNDRFFAVRPEGSVSTLKIQRTERGDSAVYLCASSLSASGGNEQFFGPGTRLTVL.

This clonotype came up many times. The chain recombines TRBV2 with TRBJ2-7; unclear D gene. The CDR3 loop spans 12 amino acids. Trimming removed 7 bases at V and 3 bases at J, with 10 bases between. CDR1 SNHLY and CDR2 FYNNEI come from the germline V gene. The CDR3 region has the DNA TGTGCCAGCACCGGCCTCGACTACGAGCAGTACTTC. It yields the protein CASTGLDYEQYF. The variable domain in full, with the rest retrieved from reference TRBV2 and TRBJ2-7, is EPEVTQTPSHQVTQMGQEVILRCVPISNHLYFYWYRQILGQKVEFLVSFYNNEISEKSEIFDDQFSVERPDGSNFTLKIRSTKLEDSAMYFCASTGLDYEQYFGPGTRLTVT.